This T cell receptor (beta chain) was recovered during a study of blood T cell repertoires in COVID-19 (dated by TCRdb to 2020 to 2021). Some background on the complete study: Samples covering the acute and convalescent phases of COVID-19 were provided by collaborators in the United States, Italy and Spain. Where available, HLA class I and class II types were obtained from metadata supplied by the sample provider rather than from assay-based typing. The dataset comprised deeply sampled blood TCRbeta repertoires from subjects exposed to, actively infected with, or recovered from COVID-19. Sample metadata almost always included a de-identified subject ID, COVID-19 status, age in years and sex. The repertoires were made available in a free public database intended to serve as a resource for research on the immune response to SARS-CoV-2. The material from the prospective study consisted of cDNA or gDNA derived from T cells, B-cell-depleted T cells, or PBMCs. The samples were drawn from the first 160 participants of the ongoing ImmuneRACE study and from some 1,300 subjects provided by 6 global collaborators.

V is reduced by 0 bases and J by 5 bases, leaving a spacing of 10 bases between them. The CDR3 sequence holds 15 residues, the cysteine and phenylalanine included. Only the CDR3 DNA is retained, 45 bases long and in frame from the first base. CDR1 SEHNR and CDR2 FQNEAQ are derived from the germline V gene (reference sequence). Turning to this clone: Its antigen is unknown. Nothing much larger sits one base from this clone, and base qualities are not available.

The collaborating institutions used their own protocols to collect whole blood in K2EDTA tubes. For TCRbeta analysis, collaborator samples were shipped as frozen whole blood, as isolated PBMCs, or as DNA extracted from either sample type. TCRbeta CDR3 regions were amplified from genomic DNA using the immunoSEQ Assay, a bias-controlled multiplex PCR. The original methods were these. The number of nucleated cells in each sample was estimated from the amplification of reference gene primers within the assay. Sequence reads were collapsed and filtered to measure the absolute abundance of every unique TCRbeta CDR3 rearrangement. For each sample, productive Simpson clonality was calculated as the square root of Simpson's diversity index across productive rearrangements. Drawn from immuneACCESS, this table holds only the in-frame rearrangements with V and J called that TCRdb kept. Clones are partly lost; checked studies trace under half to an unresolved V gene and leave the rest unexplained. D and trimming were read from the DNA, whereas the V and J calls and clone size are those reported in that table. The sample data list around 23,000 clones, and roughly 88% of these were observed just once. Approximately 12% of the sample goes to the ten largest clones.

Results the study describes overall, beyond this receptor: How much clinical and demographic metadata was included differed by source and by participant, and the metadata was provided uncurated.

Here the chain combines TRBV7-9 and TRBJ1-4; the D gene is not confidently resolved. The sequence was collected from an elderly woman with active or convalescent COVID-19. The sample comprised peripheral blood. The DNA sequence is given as TGTGCCAGCAGCTTAGCGAGCACGGGAAATGAAAAACTGTTTTTT. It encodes CASSLASTGNEKLFF. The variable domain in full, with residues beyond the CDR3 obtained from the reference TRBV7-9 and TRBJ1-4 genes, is DTGVSQNPRHKITKRGQNVTFRCDPISEHNRLYWYRQTLGQGPEFLTYFQNEAQLEKSRLLSDRFSAERPKGSFSTLEIQRTEQGDSAMYLCASSLASTGNEKLFFGSGTQLSVL.